The clone carrying this TCR beta chain was picked up many times. Its antigen is undetermined. The TCR beta CDR3 regions underwent amplification from RNA transcripts. Amplification began with first-round RT-PCR using HTBI primers, then second-round multiplex PCR was performed. TCRdb recomputed calls from the multiplex PCR reads with MiXCR, one row per CDR3 protein. The sample shows about half a million distinct CDR3 sequences, 14% of them seen only once. This record belongs to a study of Graves' ophthalmopathy and Graves' hyperthyroidism. Findings of the study overall: Blood repertoires reportedly contained most expanded thyroid clonotypes above 0.001 frequency.

Moderate-to-severe activity, CAS ≥3, NOSPECS ≥4 and a duration under 3 months were seen in donors with ophthalmopathy. Pregnant or lactating patients and those with other autoimmune diseases or uncontrolled infections were excluded. This clonotype was sampled from a woman aged 30 to 39 with Graves' ophthalmopathy. Sequenced input: blood.

The CDR3 protein is CSAPDRDYQPQHF. Written as DNA, the CDR3 is TGCAGTGCCCCGGACAGGGATTATCAGCCCCAGCATTTT. The rearrangement links TRBV20-1 to TRBJ1-5; 8 bases fit TRBD1. The CDR3 length is 13 residues. V lost 6 bases, J lost 5 bases, and 6 bases stayed unmatched. The germline gives CDR1 DFQATT, CDR2 SNEGSKA (reference sequence).